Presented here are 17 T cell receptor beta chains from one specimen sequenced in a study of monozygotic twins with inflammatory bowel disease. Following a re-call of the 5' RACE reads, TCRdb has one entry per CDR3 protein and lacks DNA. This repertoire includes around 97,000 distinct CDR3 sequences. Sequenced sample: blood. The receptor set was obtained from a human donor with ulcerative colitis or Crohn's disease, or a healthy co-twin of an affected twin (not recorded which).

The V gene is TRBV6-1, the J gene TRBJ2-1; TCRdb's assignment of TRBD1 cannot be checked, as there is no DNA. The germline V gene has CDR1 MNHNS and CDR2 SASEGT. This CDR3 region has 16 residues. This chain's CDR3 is CASSGNRGLSYNEQFF.

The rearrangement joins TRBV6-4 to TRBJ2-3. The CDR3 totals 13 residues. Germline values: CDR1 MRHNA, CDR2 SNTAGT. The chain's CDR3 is CASSRNGADTQYF.

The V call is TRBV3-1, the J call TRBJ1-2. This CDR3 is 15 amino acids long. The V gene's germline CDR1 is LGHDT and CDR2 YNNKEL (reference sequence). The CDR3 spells CASSQLPNPNYGYTF.

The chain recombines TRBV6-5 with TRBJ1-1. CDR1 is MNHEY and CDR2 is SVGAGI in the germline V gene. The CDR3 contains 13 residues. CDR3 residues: CASSYSGQAEAFF.

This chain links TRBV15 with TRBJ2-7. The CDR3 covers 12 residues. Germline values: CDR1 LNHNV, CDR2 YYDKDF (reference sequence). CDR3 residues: CATSSASTEQYF.

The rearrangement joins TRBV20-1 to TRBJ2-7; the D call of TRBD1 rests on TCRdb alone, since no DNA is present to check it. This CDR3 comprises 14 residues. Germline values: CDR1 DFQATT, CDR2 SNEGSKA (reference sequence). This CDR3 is CSASGDRAVGEQYF.

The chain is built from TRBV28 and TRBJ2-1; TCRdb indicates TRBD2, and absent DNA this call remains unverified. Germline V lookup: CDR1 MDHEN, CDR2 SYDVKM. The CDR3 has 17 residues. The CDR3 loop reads CASSSGVVSGSLNEQFF.

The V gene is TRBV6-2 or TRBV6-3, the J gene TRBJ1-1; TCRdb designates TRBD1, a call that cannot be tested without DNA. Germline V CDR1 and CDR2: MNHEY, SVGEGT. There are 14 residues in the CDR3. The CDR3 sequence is CASSYTGGLTEAFF.

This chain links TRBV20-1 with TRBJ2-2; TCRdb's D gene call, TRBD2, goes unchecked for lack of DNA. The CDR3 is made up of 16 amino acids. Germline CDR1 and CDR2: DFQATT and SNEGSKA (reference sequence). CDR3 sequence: CSARDAGGDNTGELFF.

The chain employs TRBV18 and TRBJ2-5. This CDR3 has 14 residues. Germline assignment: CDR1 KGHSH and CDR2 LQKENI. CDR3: CASSPKNIQETQYF.

The CDR3 region is CASSSPGVGSKNIQYF. This rearrangement joins TRBV28 to TRBJ2-4; without DNA, the TCRdb call of TRBD1 cannot be checked. CDR3 length equals 16 residues. In germline, CDR1 is MDHEN, CDR2 SYDVKM.

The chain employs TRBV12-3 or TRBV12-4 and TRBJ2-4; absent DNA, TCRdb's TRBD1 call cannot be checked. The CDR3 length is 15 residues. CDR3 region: CASRTGGSAKNIQYF.

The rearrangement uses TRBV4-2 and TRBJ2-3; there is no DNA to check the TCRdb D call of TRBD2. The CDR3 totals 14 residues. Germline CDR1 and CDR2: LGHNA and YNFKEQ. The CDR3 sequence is CASSQGTYADTQYF.

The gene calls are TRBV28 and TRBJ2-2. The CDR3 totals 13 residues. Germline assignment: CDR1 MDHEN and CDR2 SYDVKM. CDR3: CASSLRLTGELFF.

CDR3 amino acids: CASSSSGGAGLNEQFF. This chain uses TRBV11-2 with TRBJ2-1; TCRdb's D call of TRBD1 is untestable without DNA. This CDR3 is 16 amino acids long. CDR1 is SGHAT, CDR2 FQNNGV, per germline.

The CDR3 protein is CSVPGIVGGRTEAFF. The chain combines TRBV29-1 with TRBJ1-1; the D call of TRBD1 rests on TCRdb alone, since no DNA is present to check it. The CDR3 is 15 residues long. Per germline, CDR1 SQVTM and CDR2 ANQGSEA.

CDR3 sequence: CASSPKNGAGQPQHF. The chain has TRBV5-5 and TRBJ1-5. The length of the CDR3 is 15 residues. In germline, CDR1 is SGHKS, CDR2 YYEKEE (reference sequence).